The 24 T cell receptor beta chains reported below all come from one sample, sequenced in a study of OX40 agonist ivuxolimab in advanced cancers. Clones were read by immunoSEQ multiplex PCR, and TCRdb kept only the in-frame ones, dropping some. The table includes some 79,000 clones, 88% detected once. Source: CD4+ or CD8+ T cells sorted from blood, taken in a trial of the OX40 agonist ivuxolimab. The receptors here all came from an adult with an advanced solid tumor such as melanoma, head and neck, liver or kidney cancer.

The chain has TRBV19 and TRBJ2-3; a possible D gene is TRBD2 (6 bases). Germline CDR1 is LNHDA and CDR2 is SQIVND (reference sequence). The CDR3 contains 13 residues. Trimming left V 5 bases short and J 6 bases short, with 12 bases between. CDR3 residues: CASSPTRADTQYF. Written as DNA, the CDR3 is TGTGCCAGTAGTCCGACTAGGGCGGATACGCAGTATTTT.

The CDR3 spells CASSDGQDAILTEAFF. CDR3 DNA: TGTGCCAGCAGTGATGGACAGGACGCCATACTCACTGAAGCTTTCTTT. The chain has TRBV6-1 and TRBJ1-1; 7 nucleotides align to TRBD1. The germline gives CDR1 MNHNS, CDR2 SASEGT. This CDR3 is 16 amino acids long. J was trimmed by 4 bases and V by 3 bases; bases with no gene match: 11.

This clone was seen a single time. The rearrangement joins TRBV6-5 to TRBJ2-1; 14 nucleotides align to TRBD2. V shed 4 bases, J shed 8 bases, and the junction held 4 bases outside the gene matches. Germline-derived CDR1 and CDR2 are MNHEY and SVGAGI. This CDR3 comprises 15 residues. The CDR3 protein is CASSWTSGRKDEQFF. CDR3 coding DNA: TGTGCCAGCAGTTGGACTAGCGGGAGGAAAGATGAGCAGTTCTTC.

This chain links TRBV6-1 with TRBJ2-7; possible D gene TRBD1, 7 bases. The CDR3 totals 15 residues. Deletions cut 10 bases from V and 3 bases from J, with 22 bases between. CDR1 is MNHNS and CDR2 is SASEGT in the germline V gene. The CDR3 sequence: CATRQGQRADYEQYF. CDR3 coding DNA: TGTGCCACAAGACAGGGACAGCGGGCGGACTACGAGCAGTACTTC.

As DNA, the CDR3 is TGCAGCGTTGAGAGGCTAGCGGTTGAGCAGTTCTTC. Amino acid sequence: CSVERLAVEQFF. The chain joins TRBV29-1 to TRBJ2-1, with TRBD2 identical over 7 bases. Losses at the gene ends were 3 bases for V and 9 bases for J; bases not matched to a gene: 5. CDR3 length: 12 residues. The germline CDR1 and CDR2 sequences are SQVTM and ANQGSEA.

The CDR3 loop reads CASRRDRNYEQYF. The CDR3 DNA reads TGTGCCAGCAGAAGGGACAGAAACTACGAGCAGTACTTC. The chain employs TRBV6-5 and TRBJ2-7; 7 bases line up with TRBD1. With V trimmed by 6 bases and J by 3 bases, 5 bases remained unmatched. Germline assignment: CDR1 MNHEY and CDR2 SVGAGI. The CDR3 length is 13 residues.

V gene TRBV9 combines with J gene TRBJ2-2; the D is unclear. Trimming stripped 3 bases from V and 6 bases from J, with 6 bases between. CDR1 is SGDLS, CDR2 YYNGEE, per germline. CDR3 size: 12 residues. The CDR3 DNA is TGTGCCAGCAGCGAAAGATCCGGGGAGCTGTTTTTT. Protein sequence: CASSERSGELFF.

This chain joins TRBV6-6 and TRBJ2-7; TRBD2 aligns across 9 bases. Unmatched junction bases numbered 2, after V lost 6 bases and J lost 2 bases. The CDR3 totals 13 residues. Germline CDR1 MNHNY, CDR2 SVGAGI (reference sequence). The CDR3 protein is CASRTSGTYEQYF. CDR3 bases: TGTGCCAGCAGGACTAGCGGAACCTACGAGCAGTACTTC.

The chain links TRBV30 to TRBJ2-5; D not resolved. This CDR3 is 13 amino acids long. Looked up from germline, CDR1 is GTSNPN and CDR2 is SVGIG (reference sequence). V was pared by 2 bases and J by 1 base, with 8 bases between. In nucleotides, the CDR3 is TGTGCCTGGAGTCCCCAGGTCCAAGAGACCCAGTACTTC. Protein: CAWSPQVQETQYF.

The rearrangement uses TRBV5-1 and TRBJ1-1; 7 bases agree with TRBD1. Germline CDR1 is SGHRS and CDR2 is YFSETQ. V dropped 3 bases and J dropped 1; count of bases not matched to a gene: 3. This CDR3 region has 14 residues. In DNA form, the CDR3 reads TGCGCCAGCAGCTCAGGGACAGCGAACACTGAAGCTTTCTTT. Its translation: CASSSGTANTEAFF. Full variable domain (rest looked up from reference TRBV5-1 and TRBJ1-1): KAGVTQTPRYLIKTRGQQVTLSCSPISGHRSVSWYQQTPGQGLQFLFEYFSETQRNKGNFPGRFSGRQFSNSRSEMNVSTLELGDSALYLCASSSGTANTEAFFGQGTRLTVV.

This rearrangement joins TRBV10-1 to TRBJ2-1; 9 bases map to TRBD2. V was pared by 3 bases and J by 2 bases, with 5 bases of the junction left unmatched. This CDR3 is built from 16 residues. Germline-derived CDR1 and CDR2 are WNHNN and SYGVQD (reference sequence). The CDR3 DNA reads as TGCGCCAGCAGTGAAGGAGCGGGAGGCACCTACAATGAGCAGTTCTTC. Translated, it gives CASSEGAGGTYNEQFF.

The rearrangement joins TRBV5-4 to TRBJ2-2, with TRBD1 as a possible D gene (6 bases). Germline V gene data show CDR1 as SGHNT and CDR2 as YYREEE (reference sequence). V lost 6 bases to trimming and J lost 4 bases, with 10 bases between them. CDR3 length: 13 amino acids. DNA for the CDR3: TGTGCCAGCACCCTCAGGGGCACCGGGGAGCTGTTTTTT. It is translated as CASTLRGTGELFF.

The rearrangement uses TRBV4-2 and TRBJ1-5; 8 nucleotides line up with TRBD1. Germline trimming cut 0 bases from V and 5 bases from J; bases unmatched to any gene: 3. CDR1 is LGHNA, CDR2 YNFKEQ, per germline. The CDR3 sequence is 15 residues long. CDR3 DNA: TGTGCCAGCAGCCAAGAAGCAGGGGGCTATCAGCCCCAGCATTTT. It encodes CASSQEAGGYQPQHF.

The chain uses TRBV6-1 and TRBJ2-5, with a tentative D call TRBD2 (6 bases). The CDR3 totals 14 residues. CDR1 is MNHNS, CDR2 SASEGT, per germline. Trimming took 7 bases from V and 2 from J, leaving 14 bases between them. CDR3: CASTLWRGQETQYF. The CDR3 DNA reads as TGTGCCAGCACTCTATGGCGGGGTCAAGAGACCCAGTACTTC.

This clone was recorded once. This rearrangement joins TRBV5-1 to TRBJ2-1; D perhaps matches TRBD2 (5 bases). Per the germline V gene, CDR1 is SGHRS and CDR2 is YFSETQ. Deletions cut 9 bases from V and 8 bases from J, with 15 bases between. The CDR3 length is 12 residues. Here the CDR3 reads CATRGNVDEQFF. The CDR3 region has the DNA TGCGCCACCCGAGGGAACGTAGATGAGCAGTTCTTC.

The gene calls are TRBV30 and TRBJ2-1; 11 bases are a match to TRBD1. The CDR3 is 17 amino acids. Unmatched junction bases numbered 8, after V lost 4 bases and J lost 0 bases. Germline V gives CDR1 GTSNPN, CDR2 SVGIG (reference sequence). CDR3 sequence: CAWMGTGGSSSYNEQFF. In nucleotides, the CDR3 is TGTGCCTGGATGGGGACAGGGGGTTCGAGCTCCTACAATGAGCAGTTCTTC. The whole variable domain, filled in from reference TRBV30 and TRBJ2-1, reads SQTIHQWPATLVQPVGSPLSLECTVEGTSNPNLYWYRQAAGRGLQLLFYSVGIGQISSEVPQNLSASRPQDRQFILSSKKLLLSDSGFYLCAWMGTGGSSSYNEQFFGPGTRLTVL.

The rearrangement joins TRBV7-8 to TRBJ2-2; 8 bases fit TRBD1. CDR1 is SGHVS and CDR2 is FQNEAQ in the germline V gene. There are 16 residues in the CDR3. The J segment lost 7 bases and the V segment lost 5 bases, leaving 12 bases of the junction unmatched. The CDR3 region is CASSPRGQGLNGELFF. CDR3 in DNA: TGTGCCAGCAGCCCCCGCGGACAGGGATTGAACGGGGAGCTGTTTTTT.

Here the CDR3 reads CASSYSGTATNYGYTF. CDR3 in DNA: TGTGCCAGCAGTTACTCCGGGACAGCAACTAACTATGGCTACACCTTC. This chain links TRBV6-5 with TRBJ1-2; 7 bases map to TRBD1. Germline V CDR1 and CDR2: MNHEY, SVGAGI. The CDR3 is 16 amino acids. V was pared by 0 bases and J by 0 bases, with 4 bases of the junction left unmatched.

This sequence joins TRBV28 and TRBJ1-1; possible D gene TRBD1, 5 bases. Trimming took off 11 bases at V and 1 base at J, with 17 bases between the two ends. Germline V gives CDR1 MDHEN, CDR2 SYDVKM. The CDR3 sequence is 14 residues long. CDR3 coding DNA: TGTGCCTCCCAGTTTGGGGGGAGGAACACTGAAGCTTTCTTT. Encoded protein: CASQFGGRNTEAFF.

The DNA of the CDR3 is TGTGCCAGCAGCTTGCCCGAGGTAGAGACCCAGTACTTC. It yields the protein CASSLPEVETQYF. This chain links TRBV5-4 with TRBJ2-5; D is unclear. The CDR3 is made up of 13 amino acids. V lost 1 base and J lost 4, with 8 bases in between. The germline V gene has CDR1 SGHNT and CDR2 YYREEE (reference sequence).

Of note for this clone: An end of the junction differs from the germline gene, which may be a read error. The rearrangement uses TRBV28 and TRBJ2-7; 7 bases match TRBD1. Looked up from germline, CDR1 is MDHEN and CDR2 is SYDVKM. The CDR3 extends over 13 amino acids. CDR3 DNA: TGTACCAGCAGACAGGGTAGCTCCTACGAGCAGTACTTC. Its translation is CTSRQGSSYEQYF.

The chain has TRBV7-9 and TRBJ2-2, with no clear D. The length of the CDR3 is 15 residues. Germline V gives CDR1 SEHNR, CDR2 FQNEAQ (reference sequence). Trimming shortened V by 3 bases and J by 2 bases, and 10 bases separated the two germline ends. The CDR3 DNA reads as TGTGCCAGCAGCTTTGGAAGGAGTAACACCGGGGAGCTGTTTTTT. Protein sequence: CASSFGRSNTGELFF.

J is TRBJ1-1 and V is TRBV5-5, with 8 positions matching TRBD1. This CDR3 contains 15 residues. V lost 4 bases to trimming and J lost 0 bases; unmatched junction nucleotides: 5. CDR1 is SGHKS, CDR2 YYEKEE, per germline (reference sequence). The CDR3 coding sequence is TGTGCCAGCAGCGTATCAGGGGGCGTGAACACTGAAGCTTTCTTT. Protein product: CASSVSGGVNTEAFF.

The chain employs TRBV19 and TRBJ2-1; TRBD2 matches 8 bases. The germline V gene encodes CDR1 LNHDA and CDR2 SQIVND (reference sequence). The CDR3 has 15 amino acids. With V trimmed by 6 bases and J by 9 bases, 13 bases remained unmatched. CDR3: CASRNPDGLAAEQFF. CDR3 nucleotide sequence: TGTGCCAGTAGAAATCCTGACGGACTAGCAGCTGAGCAGTTCTTC.